Shown below are 8 T cell receptor beta chains from a single sample sequenced in a study of response to subunit inactivated influenza vaccine. TCRdb called the RT-PCR reads again in MiXCR, with one record for every CDR3 protein. Among 200,000 to 300,000 distinct CDR3 sequences listed, more than 9% were seen once. The sample in question was non-naive T cells sorted from PBMCs, obtained 14 days before vaccination. These TCRs come from a man aged 50-59 years who received an inactivated influenza vaccine.

This clonotype turned up a few times. The chain has TRBV7-8 and TRBJ2-7; TRBD1 aligns across 10 bases. The CDR3 sequence is 14 residues long. Unmatched junction bases numbered 7, after V lost 5 bases and J lost 6 bases. Germline-derived CDR1 and CDR2 are SGHVS and FQNEAQ. The CDR3 here is CASSPFDRGLEQYF. The CDR3 coding sequence is TGTGCCAGCAGCCCATTCGACAGGGGGCTCGAGCAGTACTTC.

This clonotype came up a few times. The chain employs TRBV18 and TRBJ2-3; no reliable D call. The germline gives CDR1 KGHSH, CDR2 LQKENI. The V gene lost 5 bases and the J gene lost 1 base, with 10 bases spanning the gap. This CDR3 spans 14 amino acids. The CDR3 loop reads CASSSFFGTDTQYF. DNA of the CDR3: TGTGCCAGCTCATCTTTCTTCGGCACAGATACGCAGTATTTT.

Note on this clonotype: It may be a read error: a sequence one base away is much more abundant. The chain has TRBV20-1 and TRBJ2-5; 10 bases are a match to TRBD2. The germline gives CDR1 DFQATT, CDR2 SNEGSKA (reference sequence). The CDR3 has 17 residues. The CDR3 coding sequence is TGCTGTGCTAGAGATCGAATGCTAGCGGGGGTTGGAGAGACCCAGTACTTC. Amino acid sequence: CCARDRMLAGVGETQYF.

This clonotype was recorded at least ten times. This chain joins TRBV4-2 and TRBJ2-7; 14 positions match TRBD2. This CDR3 has 17 residues. The germline V gene encodes CDR1 LGHNA and CDR2 YNFKEQ. The J segment lost 3 bases and the V segment lost 3 bases, leaving 7 bases of the junction unmatched. CDR3 nucleotide sequence: TGTGCCAGCAGCCAGGGACTAGCGGGGGCCCGACACTACGAGCAGTACTTC. It yields the protein CASSQGLAGARHYEQYF.

The chain uses TRBV6-2 or TRBV6-3 and TRBJ1-2, with D uncertain. This CDR3 is built from 16 residues. Germline CDR1 is MNHEY and CDR2 is SVGEGT. The ends were cut back, 3 bases at V and 2 bases at J, with 16 bases in the middle. The CDR3 region is CASSYRIRRENYGYTF. CDR3 DNA: TGTGCCAGCAGTTATAGGATTCGGCGGGAGAACTATGGCTACACCTTC.

V is TRBV20-1 and J is TRBJ2-7; D is perhaps TRBD1 (5 bases). Per the germline V gene, CDR1 is DFQATT and CDR2 is SNEGSKA (reference sequence). The CDR3 covers 12 residues. V was cut by 2 bases and J by 4 bases, with 9 bases left in between. As DNA, the CDR3 is TGCAGTGCTAGAATTGACAGATACGAGCAGTACTTC. This gives the protein CSARIDRYEQYF.

The chain recombines TRBV5-1 with TRBJ2-7; TRBD2 agrees at 7 bases. V was pared by 0 bases and J by 6 bases, with 9 bases of the junction left unmatched. Germline lookup yields CDR1 SGHRS and CDR2 YFSETQ. The CDR3 contains 15 residues. CDR3 residues: CASSLALEAGVEQYF. CDR3 DNA sequence: TGCGCCAGCAGCTTGGCCTTGGAGGCGGGAGTCGAGCAGTACTTC. The variable domain in full, with the rest retrieved from reference TRBV5-1 and TRBJ2-7, is KAGVTQTPRYLIKTRGQQVTLSCSPISGHRSVSWYQQTPGQGLQFLFEYFSETQRNKGNFPGRFSGRQFSNSRSEMNVSTLELGDSALYLCASSLALEAGVEQYFGPGTRLTVT.

V is TRBV13 and J is TRBJ2-7; D unresolved. The CDR3 is 13 residues long. V lost 5 bases and J lost 2, with 10 bases in between. In germline, CDR1 is PRHDT, CDR2 FYEKMQ (reference sequence). As DNA, the CDR3 is TGTGCCAGCAGCAGTATAGCAGCCTACGAGCAGTACTTC. As protein: CASSSIAAYEQYF.